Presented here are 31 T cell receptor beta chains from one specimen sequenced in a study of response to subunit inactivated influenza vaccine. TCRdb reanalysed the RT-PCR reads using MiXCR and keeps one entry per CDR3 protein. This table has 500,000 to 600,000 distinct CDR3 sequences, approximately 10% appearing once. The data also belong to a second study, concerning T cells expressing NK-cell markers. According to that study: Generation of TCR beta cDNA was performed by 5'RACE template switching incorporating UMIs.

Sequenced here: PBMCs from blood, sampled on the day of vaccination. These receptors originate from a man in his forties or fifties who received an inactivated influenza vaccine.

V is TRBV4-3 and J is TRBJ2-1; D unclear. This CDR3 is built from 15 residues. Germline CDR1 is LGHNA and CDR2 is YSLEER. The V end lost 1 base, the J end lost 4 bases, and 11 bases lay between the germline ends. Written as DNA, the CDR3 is TGCGCCAGCAGCCAAGCGGGTCGCCAATACAATGAGCAGTTCTTC. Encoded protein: CASSQAGRQYNEQFF.

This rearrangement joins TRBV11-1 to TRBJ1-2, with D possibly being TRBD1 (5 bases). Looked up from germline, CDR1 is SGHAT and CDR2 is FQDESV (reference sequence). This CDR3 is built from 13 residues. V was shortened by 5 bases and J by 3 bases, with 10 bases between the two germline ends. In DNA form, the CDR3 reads TGTGCCAGCAGCCCGACAGCAGACTATGGCTACACCTTC. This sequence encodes CASSPTADYGYTF. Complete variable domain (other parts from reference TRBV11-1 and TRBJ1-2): EAEVAQSPRYKITEKSQAVAFWCDPISGHATLYWYRQILGQGPELLVQFQDESVVDDSQLPKDRFSAERLKGVDSTLKIQPAELGDSAMYLCASSPTADYGYTFGSGTRLTVV.

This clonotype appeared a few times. The CDR3, as DNA: TGTGCCAGCAGCAAAGTTCTGGGACCCTACGAGCAGTACTTC. Translating gives CASSKVLGPYEQYF. The genes are TRBV21-1 and TRBJ2-7; TRBD1 is taken as the D call from the table, unchecked against the DNA. TRBV21-1 is designated a pseudogene. This CDR3 has 14 residues.

This CDR3 reads CSAGTTGGYTEAFF. The DNA of the CDR3 is TGCAGTGCTGGAACAACAGGGGGTTACACTGAAGCTTTCTTT. The chain is built from TRBV20-1 and TRBJ1-1, with 8 bases matching TRBD1. The CDR3 spans 14 residues. Germline CDR1 and CDR2: DFQATT and SNEGSKA (reference sequence). J lost 3 bases, V lost 5 bases, and 8 bases had no gene match.

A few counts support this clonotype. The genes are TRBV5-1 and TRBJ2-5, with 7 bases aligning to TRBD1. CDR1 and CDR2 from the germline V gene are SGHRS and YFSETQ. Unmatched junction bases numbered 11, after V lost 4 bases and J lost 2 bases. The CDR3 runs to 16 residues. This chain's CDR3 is CASSPGDSWGQETQYF. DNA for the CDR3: TGCGCCAGCAGCCCAGGGGACAGTTGGGGTCAAGAGACCCAGTACTTC.

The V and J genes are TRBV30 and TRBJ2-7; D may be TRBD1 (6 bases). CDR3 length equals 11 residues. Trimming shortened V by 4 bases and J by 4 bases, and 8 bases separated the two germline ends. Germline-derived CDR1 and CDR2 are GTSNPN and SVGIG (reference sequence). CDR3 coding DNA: TGTGCCTGGATAAGGGGGTACGAGCAGTACTTC. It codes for CAWIRGYEQYF.

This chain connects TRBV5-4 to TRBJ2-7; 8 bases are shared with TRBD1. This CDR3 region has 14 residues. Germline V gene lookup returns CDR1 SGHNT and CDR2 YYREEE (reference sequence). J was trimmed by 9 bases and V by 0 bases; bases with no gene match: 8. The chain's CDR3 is CASSLAGTGNPQYF. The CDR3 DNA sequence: TGTGCCAGCAGCTTGGCTGGGACAGGAAACCCGCAGTACTTC.

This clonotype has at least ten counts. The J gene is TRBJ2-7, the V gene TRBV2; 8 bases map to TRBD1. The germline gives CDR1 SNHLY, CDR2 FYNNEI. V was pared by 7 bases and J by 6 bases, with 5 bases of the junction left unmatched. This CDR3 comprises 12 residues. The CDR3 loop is CASTLDRVEQYF. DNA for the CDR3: TGTGCCAGCACTTTGGACAGGGTCGAGCAGTACTTC.

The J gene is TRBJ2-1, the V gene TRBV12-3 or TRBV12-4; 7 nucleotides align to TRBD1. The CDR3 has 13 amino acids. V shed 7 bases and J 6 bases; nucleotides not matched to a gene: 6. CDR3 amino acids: CASTPTGTNEQFF. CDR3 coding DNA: TGTGCCAGCACCCCGACAGGGACCAATGAGCAGTTCTTC.

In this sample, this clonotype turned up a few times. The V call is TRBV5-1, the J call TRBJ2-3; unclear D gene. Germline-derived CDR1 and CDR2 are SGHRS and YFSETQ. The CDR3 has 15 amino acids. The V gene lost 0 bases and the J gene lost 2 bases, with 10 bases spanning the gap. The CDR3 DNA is TGCGCCAGCAGCTTGGAAGCAGCCTCCACAGATACGCAGTATTTT. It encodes CASSLEAASTDTQYF. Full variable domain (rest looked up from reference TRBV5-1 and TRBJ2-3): KAGVTQTPRYLIKTRGQQVTLSCSPISGHRSVSWYQQTPGQGLQFLFEYFSETQRNKGNFPGRFSGRQFSNSRSEMNVSTLELGDSALYLCASSLEAASTDTQYFGPGTRLTVL.

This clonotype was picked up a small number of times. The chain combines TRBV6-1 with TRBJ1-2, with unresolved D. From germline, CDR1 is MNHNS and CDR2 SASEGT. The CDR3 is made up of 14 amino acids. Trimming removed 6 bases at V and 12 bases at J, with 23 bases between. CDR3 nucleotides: TGTGCCAGCAGACCAACCACTACACGGATGCGGCACACCTTC. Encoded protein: CASRPTTTRMRHTF.

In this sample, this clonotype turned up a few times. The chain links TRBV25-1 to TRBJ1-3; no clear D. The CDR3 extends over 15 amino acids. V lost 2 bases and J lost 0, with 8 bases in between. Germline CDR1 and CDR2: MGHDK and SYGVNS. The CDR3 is CASSEGHISGNTIYF. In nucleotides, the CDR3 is TGTGCCAGCAGTGAAGGGCACATCTCTGGAAACACCATATATTTT.

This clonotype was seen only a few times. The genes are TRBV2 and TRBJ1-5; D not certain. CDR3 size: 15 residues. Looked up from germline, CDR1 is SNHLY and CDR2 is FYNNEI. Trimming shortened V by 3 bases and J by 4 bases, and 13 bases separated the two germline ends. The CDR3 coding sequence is TGTGCCAGCAGTGACGCCGCGGCCTCAAATCAGCCCCAGCATTTT. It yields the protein CASSDAAASNQPQHF.

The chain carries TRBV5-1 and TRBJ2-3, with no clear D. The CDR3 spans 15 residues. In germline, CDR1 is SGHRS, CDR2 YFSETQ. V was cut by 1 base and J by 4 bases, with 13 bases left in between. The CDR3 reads CASSLSRQAPDTQYF. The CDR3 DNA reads TGCGCCAGCAGCTTGAGCCGGCAGGCCCCAGATACGCAGTATTTT. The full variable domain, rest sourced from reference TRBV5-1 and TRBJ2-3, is KAGVTQTPRYLIKTRGQQVTLSCSPISGHRSVSWYQQTPGQGLQFLFEYFSETQRNKGNFPGRFSGRQFSNSRSEMNVSTLELGDSALYLCASSLSRQAPDTQYFGPGTRLTVL.

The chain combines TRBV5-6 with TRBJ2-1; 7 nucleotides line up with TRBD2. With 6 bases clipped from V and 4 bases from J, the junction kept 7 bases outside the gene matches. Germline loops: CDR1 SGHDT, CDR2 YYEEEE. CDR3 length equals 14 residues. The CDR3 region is CASTPGGRYNEQFF. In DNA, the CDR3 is TGTGCCAGCACCCCGGGGGGACGGTACAATGAGCAGTTCTTC.

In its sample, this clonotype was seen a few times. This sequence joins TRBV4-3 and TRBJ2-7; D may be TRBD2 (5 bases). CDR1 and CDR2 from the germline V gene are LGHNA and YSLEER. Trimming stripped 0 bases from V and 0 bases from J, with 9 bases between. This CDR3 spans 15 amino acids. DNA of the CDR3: TGCGCCAGCAGCCAAGACTTCGGGGACTCCTACGAGCAGTACTTC. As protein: CASSQDFGDSYEQYF.

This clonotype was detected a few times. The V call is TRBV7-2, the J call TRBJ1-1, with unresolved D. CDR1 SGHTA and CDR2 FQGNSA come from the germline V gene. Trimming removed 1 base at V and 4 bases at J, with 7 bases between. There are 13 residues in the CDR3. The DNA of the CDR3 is TGTGCCAGCAGCTTAGTAACACCCACTGAAGCTTTCTTT. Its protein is CASSLVTPTEAFF.

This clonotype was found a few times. The DNA of the CDR3 is TGTGCCAGCAGTTTAATATGGCAGGCCAGGGGTGGGGCCAACGTCCTGACTTTC. Protein: CASSLIWQARGGANVLTF. V is TRBV12-3 or TRBV12-4 and J is TRBJ2-6; maybe TRBD1 (6 bases). Trimming removed 2 bases at V and 3 bases at J, with 17 bases between. The CDR3 extends over 18 amino acids.

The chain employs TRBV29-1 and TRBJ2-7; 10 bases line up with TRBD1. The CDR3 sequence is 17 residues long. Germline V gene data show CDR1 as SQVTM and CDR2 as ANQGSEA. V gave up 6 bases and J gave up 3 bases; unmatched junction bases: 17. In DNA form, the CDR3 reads TGCAGCGTCCTGACAGGGGGCCCGGACTTTGCCCACTACGAGCAGTACTTC. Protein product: CSVLTGGPDFAHYEQYF.

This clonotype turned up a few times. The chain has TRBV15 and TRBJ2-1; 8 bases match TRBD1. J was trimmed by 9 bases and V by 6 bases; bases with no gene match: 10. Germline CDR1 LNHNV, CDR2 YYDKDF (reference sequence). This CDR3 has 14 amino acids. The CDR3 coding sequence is TGTGCCACCAGTGGCGGGACAGGATTTGGTGAGCAGTTCTTC. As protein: CATSGGTGFGEQFF.

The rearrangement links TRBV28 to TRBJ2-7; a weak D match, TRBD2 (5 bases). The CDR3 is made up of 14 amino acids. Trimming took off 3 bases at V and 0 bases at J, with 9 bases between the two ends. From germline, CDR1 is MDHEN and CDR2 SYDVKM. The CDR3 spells CASSFAGLSYEQYF. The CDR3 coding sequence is TGTGCCAGCAGTTTTGCGGGTCTCTCCTACGAGCAGTACTTC.

CDR3 nucleotide sequence: TGCGCCAGCAGACCCGGGACTAGCGGGAGTTTCAATGAGCAGTTCTTC. Its protein product is CASRPGTSGSFNEQFF. The chain employs TRBV5-1 and TRBJ2-1, with TRBD2 matching over 14 bases. Germline lookup yields CDR1 SGHRS and CDR2 YFSETQ. The CDR3 covers 16 residues. V was clipped by 5 bases and J by 6 bases; unmatched bases: 7.

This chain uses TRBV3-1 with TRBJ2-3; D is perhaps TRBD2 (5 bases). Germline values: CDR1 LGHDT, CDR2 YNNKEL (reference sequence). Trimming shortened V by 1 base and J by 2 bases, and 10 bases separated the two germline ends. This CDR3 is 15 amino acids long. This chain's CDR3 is CASSQGASFTDTQYF. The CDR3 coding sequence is TGTGCCAGCAGCCAAGGGGCTAGCTTCACAGATACGCAGTATTTT.

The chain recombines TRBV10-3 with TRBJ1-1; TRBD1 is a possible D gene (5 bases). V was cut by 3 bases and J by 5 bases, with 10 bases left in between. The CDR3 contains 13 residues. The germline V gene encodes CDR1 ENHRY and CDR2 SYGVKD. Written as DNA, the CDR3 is TGTGCCATCAGTGACTCAGGGTTGACTGAAGCTTTCTTT. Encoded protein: CAISDSGLTEAFF.

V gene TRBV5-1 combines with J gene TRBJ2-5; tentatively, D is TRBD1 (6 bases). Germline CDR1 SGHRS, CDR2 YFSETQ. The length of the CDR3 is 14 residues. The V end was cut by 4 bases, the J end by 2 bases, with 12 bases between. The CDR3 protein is CASSTQGPQETQYF. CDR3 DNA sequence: TGCGCCAGCAGCACACAGGGACCACAAGAGACCCAGTACTTC.

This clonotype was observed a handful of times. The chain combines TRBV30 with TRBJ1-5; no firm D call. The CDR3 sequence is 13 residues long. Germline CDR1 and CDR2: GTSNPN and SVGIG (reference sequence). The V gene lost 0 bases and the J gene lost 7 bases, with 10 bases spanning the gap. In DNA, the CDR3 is TGTGCCTGGAGTGTACACTCCGGCCAGCCCCAGCATTTT. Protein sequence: CAWSVHSGQPQHF.

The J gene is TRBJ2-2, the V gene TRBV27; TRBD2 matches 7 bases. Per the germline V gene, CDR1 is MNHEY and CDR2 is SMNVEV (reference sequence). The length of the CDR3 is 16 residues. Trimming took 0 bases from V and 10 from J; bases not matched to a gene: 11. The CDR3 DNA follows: TGTGCCAGCAGTTTATCGTCCGGGAGGTGGGCCGTGGAGCTGTTTTTT. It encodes CASSLSSGRWAVELFF.

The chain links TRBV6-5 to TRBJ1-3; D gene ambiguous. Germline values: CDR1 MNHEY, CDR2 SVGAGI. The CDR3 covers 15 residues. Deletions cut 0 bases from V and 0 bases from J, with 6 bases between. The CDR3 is CASSYSTDSGNTIYF. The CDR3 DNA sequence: TGTGCCAGCAGTTACTCGACTGACTCTGGAAACACCATATATTTT.

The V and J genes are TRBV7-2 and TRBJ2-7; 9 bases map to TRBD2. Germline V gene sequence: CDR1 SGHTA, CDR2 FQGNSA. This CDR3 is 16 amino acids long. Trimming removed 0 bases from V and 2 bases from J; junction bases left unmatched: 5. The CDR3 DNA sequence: TGTGCCAGCAGCTTAGCCCATAGCGGGGGAACCTACGAGCAGTACTTC. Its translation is CASSLAHSGGTYEQYF.

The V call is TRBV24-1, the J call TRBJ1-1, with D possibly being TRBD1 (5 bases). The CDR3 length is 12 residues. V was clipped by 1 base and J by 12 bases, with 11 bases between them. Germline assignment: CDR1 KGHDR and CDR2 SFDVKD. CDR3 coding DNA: TGTGCCACCAGTGATTTTACAGGTACGCCTTTCTTT. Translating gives CATSDFTGTPFF.

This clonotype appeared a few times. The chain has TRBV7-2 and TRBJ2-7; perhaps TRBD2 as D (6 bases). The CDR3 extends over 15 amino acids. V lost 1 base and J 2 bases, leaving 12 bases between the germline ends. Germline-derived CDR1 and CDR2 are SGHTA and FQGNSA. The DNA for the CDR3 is TGTGCCAGCAGCTTAGAGGCGGTAGCGGCCTACGAGCAGTACTTC. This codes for CASSLEAVAAYEQYF.